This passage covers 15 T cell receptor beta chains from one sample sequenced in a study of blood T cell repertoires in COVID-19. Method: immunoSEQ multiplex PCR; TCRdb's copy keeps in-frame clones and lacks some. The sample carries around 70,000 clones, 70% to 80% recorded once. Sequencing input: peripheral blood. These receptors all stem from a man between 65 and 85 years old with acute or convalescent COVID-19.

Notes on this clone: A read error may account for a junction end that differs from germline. In DNA, the CDR3 is TGTGCTAGCAGCTTACCTGGGACTAGCGGTCGAGAGACCCAGTACTTC. Amino acid sequence: CASSLPGTSGRETQYF. The chain is built from TRBV7-7 and TRBJ2-5; 11 positions agree with TRBD2. The CDR3 consists of 16 residues. Germline CDR1 reads SSHAT; CDR2 reads FNYEAQ (reference sequence).

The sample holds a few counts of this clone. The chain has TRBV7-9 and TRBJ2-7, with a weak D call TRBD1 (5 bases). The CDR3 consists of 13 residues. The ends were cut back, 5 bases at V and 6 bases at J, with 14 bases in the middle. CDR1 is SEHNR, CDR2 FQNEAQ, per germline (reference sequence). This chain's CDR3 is CASSPGSVSEQYF. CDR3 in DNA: TGTGCCAGCAGCCCAGGGTCGGTCTCCGAGCAGTACTTC.

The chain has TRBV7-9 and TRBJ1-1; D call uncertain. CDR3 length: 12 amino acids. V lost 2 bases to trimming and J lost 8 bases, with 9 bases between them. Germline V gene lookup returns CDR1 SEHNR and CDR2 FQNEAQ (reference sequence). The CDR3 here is CASSLQQTEAFF. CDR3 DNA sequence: TGTGCCAGCAGCTTACAACAGACCGAAGCTTTCTTT.

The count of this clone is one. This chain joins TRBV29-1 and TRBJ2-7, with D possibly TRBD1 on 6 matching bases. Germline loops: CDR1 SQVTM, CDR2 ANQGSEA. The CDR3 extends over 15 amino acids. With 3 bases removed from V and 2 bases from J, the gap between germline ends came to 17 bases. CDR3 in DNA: TGCAGCGTTGATGGGGCCCCGGGACAACCCTACGAGCAGTACTTC. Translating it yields CSVDGAPGQPYEQYF.

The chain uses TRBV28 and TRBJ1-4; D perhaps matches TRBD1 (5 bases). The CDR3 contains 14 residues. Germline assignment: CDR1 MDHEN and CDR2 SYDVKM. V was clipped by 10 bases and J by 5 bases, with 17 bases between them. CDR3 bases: TGTGCCACCGAGTTTTCTGGGGGGAATGAAAAACTGTTTTTT. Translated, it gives CATEFSGGNEKLFF.

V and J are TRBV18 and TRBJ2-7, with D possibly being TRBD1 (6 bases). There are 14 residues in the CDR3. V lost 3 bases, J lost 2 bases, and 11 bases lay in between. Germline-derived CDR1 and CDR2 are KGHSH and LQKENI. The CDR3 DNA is TGTGCCAGCTCACCGCAAAGGGGGACCTACGAGCAGTACTTC. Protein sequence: CASSPQRGTYEQYF.

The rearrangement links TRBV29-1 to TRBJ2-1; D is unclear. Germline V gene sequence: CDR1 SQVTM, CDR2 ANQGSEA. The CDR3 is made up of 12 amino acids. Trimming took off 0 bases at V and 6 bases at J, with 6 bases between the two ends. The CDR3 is CSVEENGNEQFF. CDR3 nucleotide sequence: TGCAGCGTTGAAGAAAACGGCAATGAGCAGTTCTTC.

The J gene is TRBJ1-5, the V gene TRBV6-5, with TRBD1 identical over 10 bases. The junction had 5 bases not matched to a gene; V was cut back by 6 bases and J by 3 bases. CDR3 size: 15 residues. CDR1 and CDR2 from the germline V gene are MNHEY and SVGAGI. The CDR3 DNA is TGTGCCAGCAGAGCCGGGACAGGGGCCAATCAGCCCCAGCATTTT. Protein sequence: CASRAGTGANQPQHF.

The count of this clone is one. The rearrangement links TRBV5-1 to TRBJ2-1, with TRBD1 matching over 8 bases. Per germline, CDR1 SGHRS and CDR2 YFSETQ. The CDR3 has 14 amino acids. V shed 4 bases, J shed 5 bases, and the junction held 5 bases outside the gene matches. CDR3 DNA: TGCGCCAGCAGCCCACAGGGGGTGAACAATGAGCAGTTCTTC. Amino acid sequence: CASSPQGVNNEQFF.

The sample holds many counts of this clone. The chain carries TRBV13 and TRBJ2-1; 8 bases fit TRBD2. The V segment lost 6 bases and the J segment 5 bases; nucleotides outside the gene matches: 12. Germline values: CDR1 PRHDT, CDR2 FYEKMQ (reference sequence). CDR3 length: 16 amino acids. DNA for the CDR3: TGTGCCAGCAGTTCTAGGTCGGGAGCGGGGGACAATGAGCAGTTCTTC. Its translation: CASSSRSGAGDNEQFF. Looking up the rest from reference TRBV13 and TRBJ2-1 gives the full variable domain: AAGVIQSPRHLIKEKRETATLKCYPIPRHDTVYWYQQGPGQDPQFLISFYEKMQSDKGSIPDRFSAQQFSDYHSELNMSSLELGDSALYFCASSSRSGAGDNEQFFGPGTRLTVL.

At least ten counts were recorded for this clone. CDR3 region: CASNLSTSPLHF. In DNA, the CDR3 is TGTGCCAGCAACCTATCTACCTCACCCCTCCACTTT. This rearrangement joins TRBV6-5 to TRBJ1-6; no clear D. Per germline, CDR1 MNHEY and CDR2 SVGAGI. CDR3 length: 12 residues. The V gene lost 7 bases and the J gene lost 10 bases, with 11 bases spanning the gap.

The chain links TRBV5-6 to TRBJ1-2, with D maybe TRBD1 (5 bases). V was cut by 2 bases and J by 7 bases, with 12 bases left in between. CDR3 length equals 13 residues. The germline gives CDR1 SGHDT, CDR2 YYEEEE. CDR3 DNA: TGTGCCAGCAGCTTAATTCAGGGAGGTGGCTACACCTTC. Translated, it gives CASSLIQGGGYTF.

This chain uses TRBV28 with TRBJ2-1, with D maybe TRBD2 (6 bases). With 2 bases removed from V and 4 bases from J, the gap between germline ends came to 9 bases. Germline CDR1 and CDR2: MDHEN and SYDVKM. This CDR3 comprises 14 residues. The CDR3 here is CASSLASEYNEQFF. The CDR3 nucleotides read TGTGCCAGCAGTTTAGCTAGCGAATACAATGAGCAGTTCTTC.

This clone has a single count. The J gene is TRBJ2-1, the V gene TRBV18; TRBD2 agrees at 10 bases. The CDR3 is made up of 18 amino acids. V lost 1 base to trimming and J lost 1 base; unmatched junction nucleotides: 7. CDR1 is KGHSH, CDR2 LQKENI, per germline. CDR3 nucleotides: TGTGCCAGCTCACCACAGGCTAGCGGGGGCATTTCCTACAATGAGCAGTTCTTC. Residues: CASSPQASGGISYNEQFF.

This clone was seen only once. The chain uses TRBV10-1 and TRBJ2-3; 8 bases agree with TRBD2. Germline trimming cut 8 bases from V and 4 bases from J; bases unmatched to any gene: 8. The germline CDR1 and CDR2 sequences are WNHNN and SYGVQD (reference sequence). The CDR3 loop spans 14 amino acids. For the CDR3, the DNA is TGCGCCAGCGAACGGGAGGGCCTCGCAGATACGCAGTATTTT. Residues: CASEREGLADTQYF.